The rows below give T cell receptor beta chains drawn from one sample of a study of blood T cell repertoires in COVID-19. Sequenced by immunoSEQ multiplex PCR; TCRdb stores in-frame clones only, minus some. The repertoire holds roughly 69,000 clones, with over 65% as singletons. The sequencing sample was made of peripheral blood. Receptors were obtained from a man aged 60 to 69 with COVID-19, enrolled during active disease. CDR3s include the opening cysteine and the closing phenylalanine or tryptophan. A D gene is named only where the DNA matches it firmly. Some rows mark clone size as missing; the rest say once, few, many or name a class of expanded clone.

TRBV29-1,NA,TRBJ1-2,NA,CSGTDRTNYGYTF,TGCAGCGGTACGGACAGAACGAACTATGGCTACACCTTC
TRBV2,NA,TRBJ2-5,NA,CASRQKETQYF,TGTGCCAGCCGACAGAAAGAGACCCAGTACTTC
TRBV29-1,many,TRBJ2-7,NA,CSVQITVANEQYF,TGCAGCGTTCAAATCACGGTAGCGAACGAGCAGTACTTC
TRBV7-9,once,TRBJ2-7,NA,CASSLGRITYEQYF,TGTGCCAGCAGCTTAGGGCGGATCACCTACGAGCAGTACTTC
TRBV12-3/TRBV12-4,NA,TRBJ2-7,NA,CASRGAGSFEQYF,TGTGCCAGCAGGGGGGCGGGTAGCTTCGAGCAGTACTTC
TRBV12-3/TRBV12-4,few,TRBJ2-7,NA,CASSTRGNEQYF,TGTGCCAGCAGTACGAGGGGGAACGAGCAGTACTTC
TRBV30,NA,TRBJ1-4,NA,CAWHDSGREKLFF,TGTGCCTGGCACGACAGTGGAAGGGAAAAACTGTTTTTT
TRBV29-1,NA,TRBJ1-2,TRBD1,CSVEFRDRVKGYTF,TGCAGCGTTGAATTTCGGGACAGGGTGAAGGGCTACACCTTC
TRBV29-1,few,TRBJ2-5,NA,CSVEAFPGETQYF,TGCAGCGTTGAAGCTTTCCCTGGCGAGACCCAGTACTTC
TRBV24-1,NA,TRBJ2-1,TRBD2,CATSDPGTSVYNEQFF,TGTGCCACCAGTGACCCCGGGACTAGCGTCTACAATGAGCAGTTCTTC
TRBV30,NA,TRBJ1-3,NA,CAWGYSGNTIYF,TGTGCCTGGGGCTACTCTGGAAACACCATATATTTT
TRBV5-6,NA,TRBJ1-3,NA,CASSLENRNTIYF,TGTGCCAGCAGCTTGGAAAACAGAAACACCATATATTTT